The present T cell receptor (beta chain) was sequenced within a study of beta chain features in type 1 diabetes. The CDR3 covers 12 residues. Deletions cut 2 bases from V and 3 bases from J, with 5 bases between. Germline lookup yields CDR1 LNHNV and CDR2 YYDKDF (reference sequence). All of the isolated RNA was reverse transcribed, so expressed TCRB transcripts were sequenced. The table came from immunoSEQ multiplex PCR; TCRdb's copy has only in-frame clones and leaves some out. The table has 70,000 to 90,000 clones, roughly 31% seen once. This TCR came from a woman between 18 and 29 years old in good health. The rearrangement links TRBV15 to TRBJ2-7; D not resolved. The sequenced sample was stem cell memory CD4+ T cells from blood. CDR3 region: CATSRNSYEQYF. CDR3 coding DNA: TGTGCCACCAGCAGAAACAGCTACGAGCAGTACTTC.